The rows below give T cell receptor beta chains drawn from one sample of a study of cytomegalovirus exposure and HLA in healthy donors. The method was immunoSEQ multiplex PCR; TCRdb's version includes in-frame clones alone and lacks a portion of them. Of around 190,000 clones in the sample, roughly 81% were seen once. Sequencing used PBMCs. The receptors come from a woman in her twenties or thirties in good health and CMV-seronegative. The CDR3 runs from the conserved cysteine through the conserved F or W. The order of the fields is clone size, V gene, J gene, D gene, CDR3 DNA, CDR3 protein. The D gene is left open where the match is weak. Clone sizes are given selectively: once, few, many, or a class where the clone is expanded.

clone size: -; V gene: TRBV6-5; J gene: TRBJ1-6; D gene: -; CDR3 DNA: TGTGCCACCCTCCAGGGCCCGTCCTATAATTCACCCCTCCACTTT; CDR3 protein: CATLQGPSYNSPLHF
clone size: -; V gene: TRBV4-2; J gene: TRBJ1-2; D gene: TRBD1; CDR3 DNA: TGTGCCAGCAGCCAACTCGCCGGGACAGACTATGGCTACACCTTC; CDR3 protein: CASSQLAGTDYGYTF
clone size: -; V gene: TRBV5-1; J gene: TRBJ1-4; D gene: -; CDR3 DNA: TGCGCCAGCAGCTCTCAGACAGGAGCAACTAATGAAAAACTGTTTTTT; CDR3 protein: CASSSQTGATNEKLFF
clone size: -; V gene: TRBV7-9; J gene: TRBJ2-1; D gene: -; CDR3 DNA: TGTGCCAGCAGCTTAACGCTAGACTACAATGAGCAGTTCTTC; CDR3 protein: CASSLTLDYNEQFF
clone size: -; V gene: TRBV7-9; J gene: TRBJ2-7; D gene: TRBD2; CDR3 DNA: TGTGCCAGCAGCCTTAGCGGGGGGTCCTACGAGCAGTACTTC; CDR3 protein: CASSLSGGSYEQYF
clone size: few; V gene: TRBV30; J gene: TRBJ1-3; D gene: TRBD1; CDR3 DNA: TGTGCCTGGAGCACAGGGGGCGGTGGAAACACCATATATTTT; CDR3 protein: CAWSTGGGGNTIYF
clone size: -; V gene: TRBV9; J gene: TRBJ2-3; D gene: -; CDR3 DNA: TGTGCCAGCAGCGTAGGTGGACTGGCAGCAGATACGCAGTATTTT; CDR3 protein: CASSVGGLAADTQYF
clone size: -; V gene: TRBV6-1; J gene: TRBJ2-1; D gene: TRBD2; CDR3 DNA: TGTGCCAGCAGTGAGGGACTAGCGGGACCTAACAATGAGCAGTTCTTC; CDR3 protein: CASSEGLAGPNNEQFF
clone size: few; V gene: TRBV30; J gene: TRBJ1-2; D gene: -; CDR3 DNA: TGTGCCTGGAACTGGAGAGAGGGCTACACCTTC; CDR3 protein: CAWNWREGYTF
clone size: -; V gene: TRBV9; J gene: TRBJ2-5; D gene: -; CDR3 DNA: TGTGCCAGCAGCGTAGGGGGCCGTGGGCCAGAGACCCAGTACTTC; CDR3 protein: CASSVGGRGPETQYF
clone size: few; V gene: TRBV5-4; J gene: TRBJ1-6; D gene: -; CDR3 DNA: TGTGCCAGCAGCTCAGGGGTGCCCTATAATTCACCCCTCCACTTT; CDR3 protein: CASSSGVPYNSPLHF
clone size: -; V gene: TRBV6-1; J gene: TRBJ1-1; D gene: TRBD1; CDR3 DNA: TGTGCCAGCACCTTTCAGGGGGGCGCTGAAGCTTTCTTT; CDR3 protein: CASTFQGGAEAFF
clone size: -; V gene: TRBV7-6; J gene: TRBJ1-2; D gene: TRBD1; CDR3 DNA: TGTGCCAGCAGCCCGACAGGGAACTATGGCTACACCTTC; CDR3 protein: CASSPTGNYGYTF
clone size: -; V gene: TRBV5-1; J gene: TRBJ2-1; D gene: TRBD2; CDR3 DNA: TGCGCCAGCAGCTTAAGACTAGCGGGGGGGAACAATTACAATGAGCAGTTCTTC; CDR3 protein: CASSLRLAGGNNYNEQFF
clone size: -; V gene: TRBV27; J gene: TRBJ1-5; D gene: -; CDR3 DNA: TGTGCCAGCAGTTTATCAGGGGAGGCGCTAAATCAGCCCCAGCATTTT; CDR3 protein: CASSLSGEALNQPQHF
clone size: -; V gene: TRBV7-3; J gene: TRBJ1-2; D gene: -; CDR3 DNA: TGTGCCAGCAGCCCATGGGGCGGGAGCTATGGCTACACCTTC; CDR3 protein: CASSPWGGSYGYTF
clone size: -; V gene: TRBV18; J gene: TRBJ1-4; D gene: -; CDR3 DNA: TGTGCCAGCCAACCGGAGATTAATGAAAAACTGTTTTTT; CDR3 protein: CASQPEINEKLFF
clone size: -; V gene: TRBV5-6; J gene: TRBJ2-7; D gene: -; CDR3 DNA: TGTGCCAGCAGCTTGATTGCAGGTGAGCAGTACTTC; CDR3 protein: CASSLIAGEQYF
clone size: -; V gene: TRBV5-1; J gene: TRBJ1-3; D gene: -; CDR3 DNA: TGCGCCAGCAGCTTGGCCCAGGGCTCTGGAAACACCATATATTTT; CDR3 protein: CASSLAQGSGNTIYF
clone size: -; V gene: TRBV30; J gene: TRBJ2-7; D gene: TRBD1; CDR3 DNA: TGTGCCTGGAGTTTTGTCCGGGGGACAGGGGTGTTCGAGCAGTACTTC; CDR3 protein: CAWSFVRGTGVFEQYF
clone size: -; V gene: TRBV5-6; J gene: TRBJ1-2; D gene: -; CDR3 DNA: TGTGCCAGCAGCTTGGCTTGGGGGGGAAACTATGGCTACACCTTC; CDR3 protein: CASSLAWGGNYGYTF
clone size: -; V gene: TRBV20-1; J gene: TRBJ2-7; D gene: -; CDR3 DNA: TGCAGTGCAAGACTAGCCTACGAGCAGTACTTC; CDR3 protein: CSARLAYEQYF
clone size: once; V gene: TRBV10-3; J gene: TRBJ2-3; D gene: -; CDR3 DNA: TGTGCCATCAGAGGAGGAGGGGATACGCAGTATTTT; CDR3 protein: CAIRGGGDTQYF
clone size: -; V gene: TRBV7-2; J gene: TRBJ1-1; D gene: -; CDR3 DNA: TGTGCCACCGCCCGGGGTTCAAGGACTGAAGCTTTCTTT; CDR3 protein: CATARGSRTEAFF
clone size: -; V gene: TRBV7-2; J gene: TRBJ2-1; D gene: -; CDR3 DNA: TGTGCCAGCAGCTTAGTCGGGGGTCCCTACAATGAGCAGTTCTTC; CDR3 protein: CASSLVGGPYNEQFF
clone size: few; V gene: TRBV6-1; J gene: TRBJ1-6; D gene: TRBD1; CDR3 DNA: TGTGCCAGCAGGAGCCTGACAGGGGTTGCTTCACCCCTCCACTTT; CDR3 protein: CASRSLTGVASPLHF
clone size: -; V gene: TRBV4-2; J gene: TRBJ2-7; D gene: TRBD2; CDR3 DNA: TGTGCCAGCAGCCAGAAGGGCGTGGCGGGAGGCCCCTCCTCCTACGAGCAGTACTTC; CDR3 protein: CASSQKGVAGGPSSYEQYF
clone size: -; V gene: TRBV6-6; J gene: TRBJ2-7; D gene: -; CDR3 DNA: TGTGCCAGCAGCCCCCCCGGGTACTCCTACGAGCAGTACTTC; CDR3 protein: CASSPPGYSYEQYF
clone size: -; V gene: TRBV6-5; J gene: TRBJ1-6; D gene: -; CDR3 DNA: TGTGCCAGCAGTTACTCCAGGACAGCCTCTAATTCACCCCTCCACTTT; CDR3 protein: CASSYSRTASNSPLHF
clone size: once; V gene: TRBV5-1; J gene: TRBJ1-1; D gene: -; CDR3 DNA: TGCGCCAGCAAAGTAGAGCACGGGAACACTGAAGCTTTCTTT; CDR3 protein: CASKVEHGNTEAFF
clone size: -; V gene: TRBV9; J gene: TRBJ1-2; D gene: TRBD1; CDR3 DNA: TGTGCCAGCAGCCCCGGGGGACAGTACAACTATGGCTACACCTTC; CDR3 protein: CASSPGGQYNYGYTF
clone size: -; V gene: TRBV6-5; J gene: TRBJ2-1; D gene: -; CDR3 DNA: TGTGCCAGCAGTTCCCGGGACACCTACAATGAGCAGTTCTTC; CDR3 protein: CASSSRDTYNEQFF
clone size: -; V gene: TRBV11-3; J gene: TRBJ1-5; D gene: -; CDR3 DNA: TGTGCCAGCAGCTTATATGAGGGGGTCCAAACCAATCAGCCCCAGCATTTT; CDR3 protein: CASSLYEGVQTNQPQHF
clone size: -; V gene: TRBV10-2; J gene: TRBJ1-2; D gene: -; CDR3 DNA: TGCGCCAGCAGTGAGACAGAGTATGGCTACACCTTC; CDR3 protein: CASSETEYGYTF